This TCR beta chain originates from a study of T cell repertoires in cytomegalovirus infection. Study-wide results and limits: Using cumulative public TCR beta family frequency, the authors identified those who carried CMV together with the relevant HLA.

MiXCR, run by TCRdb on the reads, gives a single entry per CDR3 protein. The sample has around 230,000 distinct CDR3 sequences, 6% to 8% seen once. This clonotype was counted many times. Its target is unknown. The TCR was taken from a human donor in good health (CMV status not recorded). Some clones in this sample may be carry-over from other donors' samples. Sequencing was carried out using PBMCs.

CDR3 residues: CASSVIGETQYF. The CDR3 DNA is TGTGCCAGTAGTGTAATAGGAGAGACCCAGTACTTC. The rearrangement joins TRBV19 to TRBJ2-5; no firm D call. The V and J ends lost 5 bases and 4 bases respectively, with 8 bases between them. CDR1 is LNHDA, CDR2 SQIVND, per germline (reference sequence). CDR3 length equals 12 residues.